This record looks at one T cell receptor beta chain sequence and its context. The target antigen is unknown. Trimming took 6 bases from V and 6 from J; bases not matched to a gene: 1. The CDR3 is 12 residues long. These data originate in a study of T cell responses to AZD1222 COVID-19 vaccine. Only in-frame clones appear in the TCRdb table, and some are missing; sequencing was by immunoSEQ multiplex PCR. The data hold roughly 87,000 clones, with around nine tenths observed a single time. Findings and limits, study-wide: At study baseline, merely about 6 AZD1222 recipients were seropositive. The sample set comprised mostly white British donors with more females, and clonal diversity was possibly underestimated. The peak T cell response came first, and repertoires were sampled only after it. Spike-specific TCR breadth and depth went up after people got two AZD1222 doses.

This specimen consisted of peripheral blood, obtained 28 days after the second AZD1222 dose. The chain couples TRBV12-3 or TRBV12-4 to TRBJ2-2, with 7 nucleotides matching TRBD1. The TCR originated in an adult who received the AZD1222 COVID-19 vaccine. For the CDR3, the DNA is TGTGCCAGCAGCCAGGGGGCCGGGGAGCTGTTTTTT. Amino acid sequence: CASSQGAGELFF.